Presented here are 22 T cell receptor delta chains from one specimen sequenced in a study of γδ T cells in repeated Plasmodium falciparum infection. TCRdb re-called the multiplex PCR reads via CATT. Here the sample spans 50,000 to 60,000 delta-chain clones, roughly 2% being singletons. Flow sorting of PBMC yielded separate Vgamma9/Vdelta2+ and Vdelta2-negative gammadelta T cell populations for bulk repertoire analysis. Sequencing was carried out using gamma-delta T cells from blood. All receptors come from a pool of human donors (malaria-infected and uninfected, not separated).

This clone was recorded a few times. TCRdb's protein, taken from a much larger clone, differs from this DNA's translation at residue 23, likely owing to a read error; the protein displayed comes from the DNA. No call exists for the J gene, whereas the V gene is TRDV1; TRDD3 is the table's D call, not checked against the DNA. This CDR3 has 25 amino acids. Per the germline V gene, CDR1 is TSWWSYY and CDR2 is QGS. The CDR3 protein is CALGELGPSYGGDWGYLYQTDKPIF. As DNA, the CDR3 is TGTGCTCTTGGGGAACTAGGGCCTTCCTACGGGGGGGACTGGGGATACTTATATCAGACCGATAAACCCATCTTT.

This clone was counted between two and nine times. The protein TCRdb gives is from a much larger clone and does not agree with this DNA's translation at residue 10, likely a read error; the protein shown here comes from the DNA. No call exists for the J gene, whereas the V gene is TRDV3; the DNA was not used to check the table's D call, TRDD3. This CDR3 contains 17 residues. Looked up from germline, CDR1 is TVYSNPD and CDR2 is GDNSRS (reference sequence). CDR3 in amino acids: CAFHRYWGICPNRWLIF. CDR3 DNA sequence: TGTGCCTTTCACCGGTACTGGGGGATATGTCCAAATAGGTGGCTCATCTTT.

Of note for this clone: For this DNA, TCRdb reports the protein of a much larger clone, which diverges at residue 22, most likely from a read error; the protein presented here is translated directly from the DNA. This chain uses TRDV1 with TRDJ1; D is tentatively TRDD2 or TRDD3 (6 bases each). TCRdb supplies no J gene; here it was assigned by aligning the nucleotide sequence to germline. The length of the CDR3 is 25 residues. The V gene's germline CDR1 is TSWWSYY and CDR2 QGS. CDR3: CALGDVPRGNWVRSRLNFYTDRLIF. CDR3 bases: TGTGCTCTTGGGGACGTTCCTAGGGGCAACTGGGTTCGTTCTCGTCTCAACTTCTACACCGATAGACTCATCTTT.

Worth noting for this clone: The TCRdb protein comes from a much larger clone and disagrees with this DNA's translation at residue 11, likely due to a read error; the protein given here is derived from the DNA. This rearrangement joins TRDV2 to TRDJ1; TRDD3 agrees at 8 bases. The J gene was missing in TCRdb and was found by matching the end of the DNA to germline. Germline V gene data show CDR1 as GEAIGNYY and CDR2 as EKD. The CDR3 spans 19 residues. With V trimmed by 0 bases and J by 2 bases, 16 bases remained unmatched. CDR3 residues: CACDTVGGIRVEKTDKLIF. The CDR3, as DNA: TGTGCCTGTGACACCGTAGGAGGGATACGCGTAGAGAAAACCGATAAACTCATCTTT.

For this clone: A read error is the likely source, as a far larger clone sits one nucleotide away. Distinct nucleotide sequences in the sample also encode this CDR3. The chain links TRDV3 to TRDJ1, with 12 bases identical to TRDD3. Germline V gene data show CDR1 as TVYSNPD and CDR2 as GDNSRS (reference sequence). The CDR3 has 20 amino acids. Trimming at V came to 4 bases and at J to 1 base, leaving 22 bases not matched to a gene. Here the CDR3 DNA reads TGTGCCTCCGATTCCTATCAGGGTGCTGGGGGATACGAGGCCACCGATAAACTCATCTTT. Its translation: CASDSYQGAGGYEATDKLIF.

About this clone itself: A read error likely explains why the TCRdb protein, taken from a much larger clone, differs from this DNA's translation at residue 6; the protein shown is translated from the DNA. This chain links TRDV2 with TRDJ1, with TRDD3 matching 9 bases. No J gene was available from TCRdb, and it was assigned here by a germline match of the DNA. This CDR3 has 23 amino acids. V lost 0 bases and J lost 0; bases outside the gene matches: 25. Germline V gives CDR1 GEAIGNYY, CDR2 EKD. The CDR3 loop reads CACDTMESRLGDLGGPNTDKLIF. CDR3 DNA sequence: TGTGCCTGTGACACCATGGAGAGCCGGCTGGGGGATCTTGGCGGTCCTAACACCGATAAACTCATCTTT.

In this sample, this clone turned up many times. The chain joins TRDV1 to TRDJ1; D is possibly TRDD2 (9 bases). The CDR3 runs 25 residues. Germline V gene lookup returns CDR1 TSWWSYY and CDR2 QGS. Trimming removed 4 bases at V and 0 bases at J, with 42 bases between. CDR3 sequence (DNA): TGTGCTCTTGGGGCCCCCGCCTTCCTACTATCCCTCCCACTGGGGGGCCTGTGGGACACCGATAAACTCATCTTT. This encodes CALGAPAFLLSLPLGGLWDTDKLIF.

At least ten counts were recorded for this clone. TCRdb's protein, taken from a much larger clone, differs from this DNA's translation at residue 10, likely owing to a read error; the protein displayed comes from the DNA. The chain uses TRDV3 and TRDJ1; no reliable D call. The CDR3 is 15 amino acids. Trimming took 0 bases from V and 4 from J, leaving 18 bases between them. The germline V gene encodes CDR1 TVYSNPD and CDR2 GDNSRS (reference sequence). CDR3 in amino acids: CAFRFPGQNIDKLIF. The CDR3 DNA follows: TGTGCCTTTAGGTTCCCCGGACAGAACATCGATAAACTCATCTTT.

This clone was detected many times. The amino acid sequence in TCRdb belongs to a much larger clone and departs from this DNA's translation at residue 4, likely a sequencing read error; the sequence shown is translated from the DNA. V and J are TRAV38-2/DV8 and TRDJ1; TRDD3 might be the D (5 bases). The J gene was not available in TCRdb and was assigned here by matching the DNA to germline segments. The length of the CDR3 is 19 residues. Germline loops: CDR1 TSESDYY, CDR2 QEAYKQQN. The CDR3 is CAYKSAPRGGWGKTDKLIF. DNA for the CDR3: TGTGCTTATAAGAGCGCCCCCCGGGGTGGATGGGGAAAGACCGATAAACTCATCTTT.

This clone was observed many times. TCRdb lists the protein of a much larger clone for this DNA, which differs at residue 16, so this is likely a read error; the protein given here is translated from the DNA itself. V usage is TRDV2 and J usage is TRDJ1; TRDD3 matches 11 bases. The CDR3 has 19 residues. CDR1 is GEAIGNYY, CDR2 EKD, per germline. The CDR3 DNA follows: TGTGCCTGTGACACCGTTTCTGGGGGATACTCCGGGTACACCGATGAACTCATCTTT. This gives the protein CACDTVSGGYSGYTDELIF.

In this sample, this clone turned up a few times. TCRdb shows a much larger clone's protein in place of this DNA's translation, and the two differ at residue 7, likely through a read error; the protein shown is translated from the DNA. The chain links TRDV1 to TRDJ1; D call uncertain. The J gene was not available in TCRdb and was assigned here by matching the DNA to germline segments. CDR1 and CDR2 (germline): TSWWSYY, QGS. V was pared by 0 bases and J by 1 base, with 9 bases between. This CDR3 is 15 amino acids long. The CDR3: CALGELLTATDKLIF. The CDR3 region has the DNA TGTGCTCTTGGGGAACTGTTAACCGCCACCGATAAACTCATCTTT.

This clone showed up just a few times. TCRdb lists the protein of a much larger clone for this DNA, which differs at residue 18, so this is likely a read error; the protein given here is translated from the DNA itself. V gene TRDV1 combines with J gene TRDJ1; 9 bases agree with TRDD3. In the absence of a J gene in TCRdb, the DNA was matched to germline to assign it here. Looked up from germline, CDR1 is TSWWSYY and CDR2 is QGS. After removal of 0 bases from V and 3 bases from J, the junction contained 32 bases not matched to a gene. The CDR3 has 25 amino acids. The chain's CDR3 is CALGELSYFWRSPYTGGHAADKLIF. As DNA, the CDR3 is TGTGCTCTTGGGGAACTAAGCTACTTTTGGCGGTCTCCATATACTGGGGGACACGCGGCCGATAAACTCATCTTT.

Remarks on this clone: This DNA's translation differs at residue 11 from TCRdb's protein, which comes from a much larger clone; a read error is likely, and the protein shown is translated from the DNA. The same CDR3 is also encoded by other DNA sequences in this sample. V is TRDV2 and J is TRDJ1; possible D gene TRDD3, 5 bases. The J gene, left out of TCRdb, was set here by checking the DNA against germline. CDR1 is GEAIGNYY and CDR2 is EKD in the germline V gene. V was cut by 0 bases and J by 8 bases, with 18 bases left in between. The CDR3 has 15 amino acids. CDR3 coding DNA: TGTGCCTGTGACACCGTGGTAACCAGGGGAGAGAAACTCATCTTT. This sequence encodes CACDTVVTRGEKLIF.

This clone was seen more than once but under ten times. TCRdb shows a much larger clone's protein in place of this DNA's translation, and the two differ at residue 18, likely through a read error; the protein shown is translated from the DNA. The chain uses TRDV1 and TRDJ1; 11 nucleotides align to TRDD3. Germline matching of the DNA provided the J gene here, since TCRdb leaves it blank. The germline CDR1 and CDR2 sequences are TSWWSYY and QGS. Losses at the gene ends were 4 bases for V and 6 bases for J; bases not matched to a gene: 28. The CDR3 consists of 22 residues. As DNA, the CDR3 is TGTGCTCTTGGGGGTTTAGGACTTCCTACGTACTGGGGGATAAGCGGGGAGAATAAACTCATCTTT. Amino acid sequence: CALGGLGLPTYWGISGENKLIF.

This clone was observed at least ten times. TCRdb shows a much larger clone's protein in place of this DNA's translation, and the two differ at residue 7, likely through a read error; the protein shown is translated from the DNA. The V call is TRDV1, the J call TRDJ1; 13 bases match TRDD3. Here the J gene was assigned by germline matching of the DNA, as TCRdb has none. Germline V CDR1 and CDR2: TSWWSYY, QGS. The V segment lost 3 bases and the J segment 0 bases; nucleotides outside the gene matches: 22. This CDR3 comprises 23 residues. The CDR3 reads CALGDPAPSRTGGYAGYTDKLIF. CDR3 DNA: TGTGCTCTTGGGGACCCGGCCCCATCCCGTACTGGGGGATACGCGGGGTACACCGATAAACTCATCTTT.

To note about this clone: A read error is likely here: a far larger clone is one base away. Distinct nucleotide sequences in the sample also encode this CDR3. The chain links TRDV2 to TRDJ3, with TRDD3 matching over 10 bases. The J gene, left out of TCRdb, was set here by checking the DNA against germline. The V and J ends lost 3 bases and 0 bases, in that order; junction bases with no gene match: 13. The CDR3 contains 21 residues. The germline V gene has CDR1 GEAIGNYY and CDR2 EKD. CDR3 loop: CACDPQPYWGMGSWDTRQMFF. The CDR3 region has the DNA TGTGCCTGTGACCCTCAGCCGTACTGGGGGATGGGCTCCTGGGACACCCGACAGATGTTTTTC.

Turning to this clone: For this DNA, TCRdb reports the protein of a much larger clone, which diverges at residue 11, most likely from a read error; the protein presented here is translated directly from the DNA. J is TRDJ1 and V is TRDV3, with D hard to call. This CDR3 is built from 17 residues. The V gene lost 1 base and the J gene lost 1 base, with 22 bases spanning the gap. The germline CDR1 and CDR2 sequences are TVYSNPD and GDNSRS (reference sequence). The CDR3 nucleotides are TGTGCCTTTAACCTCCCCCGATCTGCAGCGTGCACCGATAAACTCATCTTT. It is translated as CAFNLPRSAACTDKLIF.

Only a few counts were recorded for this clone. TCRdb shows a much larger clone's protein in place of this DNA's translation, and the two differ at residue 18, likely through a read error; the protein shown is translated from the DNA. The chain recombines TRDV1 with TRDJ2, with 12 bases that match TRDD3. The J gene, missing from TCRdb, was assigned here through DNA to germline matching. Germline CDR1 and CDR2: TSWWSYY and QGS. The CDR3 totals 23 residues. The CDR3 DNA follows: TGTGCTCTTGGGGAACCGGCGTACTGGGGGATACCTGTGTTGATAGCTTTGATAGCACAACTCTTCTTT. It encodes CALGEPAYWGIPVLIALIAQLFF.

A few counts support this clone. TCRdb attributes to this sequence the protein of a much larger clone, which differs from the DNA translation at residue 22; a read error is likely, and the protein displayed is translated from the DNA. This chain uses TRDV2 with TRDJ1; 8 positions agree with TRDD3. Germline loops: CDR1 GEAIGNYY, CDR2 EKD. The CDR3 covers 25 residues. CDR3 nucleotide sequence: TGTGCCTGTGACACCGGGAGCTTAGGGTTTTGGGAACTAACGACTGGGGGCCCGTACACCGATAGACTCATCTTT. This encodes CACDTGSLGFWELTTGGPYTDRLIF.

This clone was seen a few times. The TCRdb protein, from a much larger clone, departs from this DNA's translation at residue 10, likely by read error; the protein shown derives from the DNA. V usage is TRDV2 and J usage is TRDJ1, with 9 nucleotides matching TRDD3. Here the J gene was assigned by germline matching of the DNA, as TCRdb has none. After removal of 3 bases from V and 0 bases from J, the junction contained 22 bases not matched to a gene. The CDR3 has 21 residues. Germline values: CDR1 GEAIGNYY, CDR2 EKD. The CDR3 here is CACDPLSTVGGDTRNTDKLIF. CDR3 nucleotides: TGTGCCTGTGACCCCTTAAGTACCGTGGGGGGGGATACCCGAAACACCGATAAACTCATCTTT.

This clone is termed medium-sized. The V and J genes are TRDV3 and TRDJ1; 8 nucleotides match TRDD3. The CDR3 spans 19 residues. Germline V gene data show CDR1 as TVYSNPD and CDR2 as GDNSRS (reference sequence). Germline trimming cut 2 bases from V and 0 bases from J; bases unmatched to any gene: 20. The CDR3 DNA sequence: TGTGCCTTTGAAGCCTACGAGGGGATACTACCCCAAAACACCGATAAACTCATCTTT. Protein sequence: CAFEAYEGILPQNTDKLIF. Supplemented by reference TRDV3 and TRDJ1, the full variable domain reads CDKVTQSSPDQTVASGSEVVLLCTYDTVYSNPDLFWYRIRPDYSFQFVFYGDNSRSEGADFTQGRFSVKHILTQKAFHLVISPVRTEDSATYYCAFEAYEGILPQNTDKLIFGKGTRVTVEP.

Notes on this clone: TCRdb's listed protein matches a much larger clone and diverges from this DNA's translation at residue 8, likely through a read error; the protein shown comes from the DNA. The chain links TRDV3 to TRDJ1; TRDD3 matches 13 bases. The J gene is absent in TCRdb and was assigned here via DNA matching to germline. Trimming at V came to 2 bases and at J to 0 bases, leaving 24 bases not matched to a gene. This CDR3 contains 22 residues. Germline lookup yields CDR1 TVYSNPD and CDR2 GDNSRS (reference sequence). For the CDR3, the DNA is TGTGCCTTTTCTTCCTACGGCGCCTTACTGGGGGATACGGTACCTCACACCGATAAACTCATCTTT. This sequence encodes CAFSSYGALLGDTVPHTDKLIF.